The rows below give T cell receptor beta chains drawn from one sample of a study of regulatory T cells in long-lasting Graves disease. TCRdb independently ran MiXCR on the multiplex PCR reads; one entry per CDR3 protein. The table lists about 460,000 distinct CDR3 sequences, 22% of them singletons. The sample consisted of peripheral blood mononuclear cells (PBMCs), taken when the disease was refractory, from a patient treated with antithyroid drugs. These receptors were taken from a female donor with Graves disease. CDR3s include the opening cysteine and the closing phenylalanine or tryptophan. The order of the fields is V gene, J gene, CDR3 length, clone size, D gene, CDR3 protein. D genes are given only for firm matches. Expanded clones are given a class, and other clones once, few, many or no size at all.

v_call: TRBV28
j_call: TRBJ1-4
cdr3_length: 11
clone_size: many
d_call: -
cdr3_aa: CASTTNEKLFF

v_call: TRBV6-1
j_call: TRBJ1-4
cdr3_length: 14
clone_size: -
d_call: TRBD1
cdr3_aa: CASRTGGTNEKLFF

v_call: TRBV19
j_call: TRBJ2-7
cdr3_length: 14
clone_size: few
d_call: TRBD2
cdr3_aa: CASSMSGRGYEQYF

v_call: TRBV10-3
j_call: TRBJ1-1
cdr3_length: 11
clone_size: many
d_call: -
cdr3_aa: CAIRADTEAFF

v_call: TRBV28
j_call: TRBJ2-6
cdr3_length: 17
clone_size: -
d_call: -
cdr3_aa: CASSLNFIAVGANVLTF

v_call: TRBV2
j_call: TRBJ2-7
cdr3_length: 14
clone_size: many
d_call: -
cdr3_aa: CASSEARVSYEQYF

v_call: TRBV2
j_call: TRBJ2-5
cdr3_length: 13
clone_size: many
d_call: -
cdr3_aa: CASWSVGVKTQYF

v_call: TRBV12-3/TRBV12-4
j_call: TRBJ1-2
cdr3_length: 14
clone_size: many
d_call: -
cdr3_aa: CASSLEMGDYGYTF

v_call: TRBV6-2/TRBV6-3
j_call: TRBJ1-4
cdr3_length: 18
clone_size: -
d_call: -
cdr3_aa: CASSYRSGGGPTNEKLFF

v_call: TRBV4-3
j_call: TRBJ1-2
cdr3_length: 15
clone_size: -
d_call: -
cdr3_aa: CASSQDTFISYGYTF

v_call: TRBV5-4
j_call: TRBJ2-5
cdr3_length: 12
clone_size: -
d_call: -
cdr3_aa: CASRRGTETQYF

v_call: TRBV7-9
j_call: TRBJ2-7
cdr3_length: 17
clone_size: once
d_call: -
cdr3_aa: CASSQGLQGKAGYEQYF

v_call: TRBV20-1
j_call: TRBJ2-7
cdr3_length: 12
clone_size: many
d_call: -
cdr3_aa: CSARGTDGEQYF

v_call: TRBV5-1
j_call: TRBJ2-2
cdr3_length: 15
clone_size: few
d_call: -
cdr3_aa: CASSLAVSLGGELFF

v_call: TRBV9
j_call: TRBJ2-2
cdr3_length: 14
clone_size: -
d_call: -
cdr3_aa: CASAGTPNTGELFF

v_call: TRBV6-5
j_call: TRBJ1-5
cdr3_length: 13
clone_size: -
d_call: -
cdr3_aa: CASSYSRREPQHF

v_call: TRBV4-3
j_call: TRBJ2-2
cdr3_length: 15
clone_size: -
d_call: TRBD1
cdr3_aa: CASSLRQGWTGELFF

v_call: TRBV6-5
j_call: TRBJ1-2
cdr3_length: 12
clone_size: few
d_call: -
cdr3_aa: CASSYRGEGYTF

v_call: TRBV14
j_call: TRBJ2-5
cdr3_length: 13
clone_size: -
d_call: TRBD2
cdr3_aa: CASSQKGGETQYF

v_call: TRBV2
j_call: TRBJ1-4
cdr3_length: 15
clone_size: many
d_call: -
cdr3_aa: CASPKGGGVNEKLFF

v_call: TRBV5-1
j_call: TRBJ1-4
cdr3_length: 19
clone_size: few
d_call: -
cdr3_aa: CASSLAFLGGVPTNEKLFF

v_call: TRBV10-3
j_call: TRBJ2-2
cdr3_length: 15
clone_size: -
d_call: TRBD2
cdr3_aa: CAIKLAGDGTGELFF

v_call: TRBV12-3/TRBV12-4
j_call: TRBJ1-1
cdr3_length: 16
clone_size: many
d_call: TRBD1
cdr3_aa: CASSLGSGTGYTEAFF

v_call: TRBV11-2
j_call: TRBJ2-7
cdr3_length: 12
clone_size: many
d_call: TRBD2
cdr3_aa: CASFGGTYEQYF

v_call: TRBV6-1
j_call: TRBJ1-5
cdr3_length: 15
clone_size: -
d_call: TRBD1
cdr3_aa: CASSGEGATRQPQHF

v_call: TRBV10-3
j_call: TRBJ2-7
cdr3_length: 14
clone_size: many
d_call: TRBD2
cdr3_aa: CAISNLGGGREQYF

v_call: TRBV5-1
j_call: TRBJ1-1
cdr3_length: 13
clone_size: -
d_call: TRBD1
cdr3_aa: CASSSGQGRRAFF

v_call: TRBV6-1
j_call: TRBJ1-2
cdr3_length: 15
clone_size: many
d_call: -
cdr3_aa: CASTSGTALTSGYTF

v_call: TRBV9
j_call: TRBJ1-4
cdr3_length: 15
clone_size: -
d_call: -
cdr3_aa: CASSVDPSTNEKLFF

v_call: TRBV6-2/TRBV6-3
j_call: TRBJ2-2
cdr3_length: 16
clone_size: -
d_call: TRBD2
cdr3_aa: CASSYGLAGGPGEPFF

v_call: TRBV7-2
j_call: TRBJ2-1
cdr3_length: 11
clone_size: -
d_call: TRBD1
cdr3_aa: CASTQGVGVIF

v_call: TRBV28
j_call: TRBJ1-2
cdr3_length: 16
clone_size: -
d_call: TRBD1
cdr3_aa: CASSTGTGGRRDGYTF

v_call: TRBV11-2
j_call: TRBJ2-1
cdr3_length: 16
clone_size: -
d_call: -
cdr3_aa: CASSLDGAGKANEQFF

v_call: TRBV5-5
j_call: TRBJ2-3
cdr3_length: 14
clone_size: -
d_call: -
cdr3_aa: CASSVTGSTDTQYF

v_call: TRBV30
j_call: TRBJ1-2
cdr3_length: 13
clone_size: many
d_call: TRBD1
cdr3_aa: CAWSRQGNYGYTF

v_call: TRBV20-1
j_call: TRBJ1-2
cdr3_length: 13
clone_size: many
d_call: TRBD1
cdr3_aa: CSVGTGGNYGYTF